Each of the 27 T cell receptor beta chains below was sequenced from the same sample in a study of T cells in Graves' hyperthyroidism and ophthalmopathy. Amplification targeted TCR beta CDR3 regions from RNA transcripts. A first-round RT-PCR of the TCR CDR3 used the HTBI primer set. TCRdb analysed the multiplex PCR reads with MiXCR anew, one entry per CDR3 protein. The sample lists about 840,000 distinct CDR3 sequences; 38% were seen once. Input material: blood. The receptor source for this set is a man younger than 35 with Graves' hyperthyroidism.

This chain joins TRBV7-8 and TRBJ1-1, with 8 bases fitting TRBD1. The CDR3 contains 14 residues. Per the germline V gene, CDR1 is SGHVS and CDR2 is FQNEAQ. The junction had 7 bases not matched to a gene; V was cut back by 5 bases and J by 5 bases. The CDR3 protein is CASSADRGQTEAFF. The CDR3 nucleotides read TGTGCCAGCAGCGCCGACAGGGGCCAAACTGAAGCTTTCTTT.

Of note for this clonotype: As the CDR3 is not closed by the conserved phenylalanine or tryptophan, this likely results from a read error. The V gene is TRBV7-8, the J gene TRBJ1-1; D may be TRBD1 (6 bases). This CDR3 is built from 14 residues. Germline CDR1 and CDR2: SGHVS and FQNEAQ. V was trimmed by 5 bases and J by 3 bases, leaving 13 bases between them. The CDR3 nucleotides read TGTGCCAGCAGCGTCAGGGGAGTTGACACTGAAGCTTTCCTT. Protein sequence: CASSVRGVDTEAFL.

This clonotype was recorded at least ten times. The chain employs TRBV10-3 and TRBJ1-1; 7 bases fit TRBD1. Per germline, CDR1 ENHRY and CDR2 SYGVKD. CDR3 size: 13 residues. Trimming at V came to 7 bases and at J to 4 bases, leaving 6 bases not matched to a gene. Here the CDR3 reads CAIKKGASTEAFF. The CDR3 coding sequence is TGTGCCATCAAGAAGGGGGCGAGCACTGAAGCTTTCTTT.

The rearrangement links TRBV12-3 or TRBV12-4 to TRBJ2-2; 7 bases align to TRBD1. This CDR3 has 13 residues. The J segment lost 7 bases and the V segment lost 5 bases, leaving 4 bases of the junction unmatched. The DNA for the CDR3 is TGTGCCAGCAGTGCGTGGGACAGCGGGGAGCTGTTTTTT. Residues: CASSAWDSGELFF.

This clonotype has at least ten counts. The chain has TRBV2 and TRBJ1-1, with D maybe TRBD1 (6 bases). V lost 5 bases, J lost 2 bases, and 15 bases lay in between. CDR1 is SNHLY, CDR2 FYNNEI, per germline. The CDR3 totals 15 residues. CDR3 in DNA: TGTGCCAGCAGTCTGGGCAGGGGCCGAAACACTGAAGCTTTCTTT. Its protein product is CASSLGRGRNTEAFF.

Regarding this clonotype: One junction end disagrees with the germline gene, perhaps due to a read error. Here the CDR3 reads CASSFRGSSYGQYF. Here the CDR3 DNA reads TGTGCCAGCAGCTTTAGGGGTAGTTCCTACGGGCAGTACTTC. This chain joins TRBV5-1 and TRBJ2-7, with D perhaps TRBD1 (5 bases). This CDR3 comprises 14 residues. Looked up from germline, CDR1 is SGHRS and CDR2 is YFSETQ.

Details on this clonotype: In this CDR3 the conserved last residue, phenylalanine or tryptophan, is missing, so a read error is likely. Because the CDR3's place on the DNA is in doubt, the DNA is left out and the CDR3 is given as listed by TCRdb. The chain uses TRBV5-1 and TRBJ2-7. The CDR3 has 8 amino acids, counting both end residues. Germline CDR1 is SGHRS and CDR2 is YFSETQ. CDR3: CASSHTYG.

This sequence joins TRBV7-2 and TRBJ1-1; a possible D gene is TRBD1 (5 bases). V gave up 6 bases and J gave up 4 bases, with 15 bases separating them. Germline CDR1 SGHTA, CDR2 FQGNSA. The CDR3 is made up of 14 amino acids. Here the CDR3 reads CASSYGGLGTEAFF. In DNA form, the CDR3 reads TGTGCCAGCAGTTACGGGGGATTGGGCACTGAAGCTTTCTTT. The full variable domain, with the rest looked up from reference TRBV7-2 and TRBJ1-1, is GAGVSQSPSNKVTEKGKDVELRCDPISGHTALYWYRQSLGQGLEFLIYFQGNSAPDKSGLPSDRFSAERTGGSVSTLTIQRTQQEDSAVYLCASSYGGLGTEAFFGQGTRLTVV.

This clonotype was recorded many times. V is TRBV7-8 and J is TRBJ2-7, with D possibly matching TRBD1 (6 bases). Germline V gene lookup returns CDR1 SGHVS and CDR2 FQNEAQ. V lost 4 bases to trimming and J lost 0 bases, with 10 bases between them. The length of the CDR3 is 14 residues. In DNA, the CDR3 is TGTGCCAGCAGCTCGATGACAGGCTCCTACGAGCAGTACTTC. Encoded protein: CASSSMTGSYEQYF.

The CDR3 loop is CASGQGTDTQYF. DNA of the CDR3: TGTGCCTCGGGACAGGGAACAGATACGCAGTATTTT. This rearrangement joins TRBV19 to TRBJ2-3, with TRBD1 identical over 9 bases. CDR1 is LNHDA and CDR2 is SQIVND in the germline V gene (reference sequence). The CDR3 contains 12 residues. V was pared by 11 bases and J by 3 bases, with 3 bases of the junction left unmatched.

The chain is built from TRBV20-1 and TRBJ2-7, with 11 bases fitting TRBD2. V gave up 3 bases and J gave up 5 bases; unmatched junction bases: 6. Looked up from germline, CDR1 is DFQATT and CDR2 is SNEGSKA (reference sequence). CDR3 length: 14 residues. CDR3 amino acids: CSASPALAGDEQYF. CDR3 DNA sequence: TGCAGTGCTAGCCCCGCACTAGCGGGGGACGAGCAGTACTTC.

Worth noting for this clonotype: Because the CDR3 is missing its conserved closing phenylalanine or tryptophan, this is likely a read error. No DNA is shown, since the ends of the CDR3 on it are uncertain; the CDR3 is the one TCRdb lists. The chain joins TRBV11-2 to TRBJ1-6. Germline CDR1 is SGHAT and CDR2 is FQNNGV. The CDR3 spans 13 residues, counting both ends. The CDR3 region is CASSLPSGLQGDL.

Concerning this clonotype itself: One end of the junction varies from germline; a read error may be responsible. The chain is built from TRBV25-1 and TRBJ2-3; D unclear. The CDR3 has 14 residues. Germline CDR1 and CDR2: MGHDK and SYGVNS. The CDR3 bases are TGTGCCAGCGGTGAATGGCTTCAAGGCAGTACGCAGTATTTT. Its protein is CASGEWLQGSTQYF.

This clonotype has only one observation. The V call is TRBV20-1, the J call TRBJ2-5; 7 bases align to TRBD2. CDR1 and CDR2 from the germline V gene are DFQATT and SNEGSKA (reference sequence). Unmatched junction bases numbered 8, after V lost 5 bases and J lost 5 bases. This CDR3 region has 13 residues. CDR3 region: CSAGGESGETQYF. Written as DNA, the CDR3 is TGCAGTGCTGGGGGGGAGTCAGGGGAGACCCAGTACTTC.

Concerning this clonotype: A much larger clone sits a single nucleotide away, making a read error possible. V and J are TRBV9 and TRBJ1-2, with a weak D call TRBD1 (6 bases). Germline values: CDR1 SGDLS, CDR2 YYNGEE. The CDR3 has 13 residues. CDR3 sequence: CASGVGGQGGYTF. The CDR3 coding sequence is TGTGCCAGCGGCGTGGGGGGACAAGGCGGCTACACCTTC.

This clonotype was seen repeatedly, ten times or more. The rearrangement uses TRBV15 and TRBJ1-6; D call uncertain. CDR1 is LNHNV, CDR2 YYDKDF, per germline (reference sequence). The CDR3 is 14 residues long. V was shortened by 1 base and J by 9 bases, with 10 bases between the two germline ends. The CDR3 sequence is CATSRAPMASPLHF. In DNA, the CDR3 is TGTGCCACCAGCAGAGCCCCCATGGCTTCACCCCTCCACTTT.

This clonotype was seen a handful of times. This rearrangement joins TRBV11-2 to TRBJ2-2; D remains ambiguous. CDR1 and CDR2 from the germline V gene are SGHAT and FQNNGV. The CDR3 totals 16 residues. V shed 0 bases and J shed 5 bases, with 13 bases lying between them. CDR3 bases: TGTGCCAGCAGCTTAGAGGGGATCTCCGGGACCGGGGAGCTGTTTTTT. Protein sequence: CASSLEGISGTGELFF.

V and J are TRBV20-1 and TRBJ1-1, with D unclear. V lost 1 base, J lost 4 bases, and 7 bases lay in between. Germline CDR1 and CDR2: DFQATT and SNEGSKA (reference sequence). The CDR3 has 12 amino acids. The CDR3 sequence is CSARAPSTEAFF. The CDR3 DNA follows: TGCAGTGCTAGAGCCCCGTCCACTGAAGCTTTCTTT.

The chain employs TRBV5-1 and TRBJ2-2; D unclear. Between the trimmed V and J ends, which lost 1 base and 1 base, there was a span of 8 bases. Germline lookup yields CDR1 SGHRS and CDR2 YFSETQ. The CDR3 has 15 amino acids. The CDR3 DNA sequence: TGCGCCAGCAGCTTGTGGCCAGAGAACACCGGGGAGCTGTTTTTT. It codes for CASSLWPENTGELFF.

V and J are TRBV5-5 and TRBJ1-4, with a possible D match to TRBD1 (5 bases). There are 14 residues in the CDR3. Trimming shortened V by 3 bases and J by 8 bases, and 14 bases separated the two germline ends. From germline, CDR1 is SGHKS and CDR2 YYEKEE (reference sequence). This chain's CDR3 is CASSSGRGVEKLFF. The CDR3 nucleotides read TGTGCCAGCAGCTCAGGACGAGGGGTCGAAAAACTGTTTTTT. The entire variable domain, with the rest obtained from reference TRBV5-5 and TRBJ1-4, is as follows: DAGVTQSPTHLIKTRGQQVTLRCSPISGHKSVSWYQQVLGQGPQFIFQYYEKEERGRGNFPDRFSARQFPNYSSELNVNALLLGDSALYLCASSSGRGVEKLFFGSGTQLSVL.

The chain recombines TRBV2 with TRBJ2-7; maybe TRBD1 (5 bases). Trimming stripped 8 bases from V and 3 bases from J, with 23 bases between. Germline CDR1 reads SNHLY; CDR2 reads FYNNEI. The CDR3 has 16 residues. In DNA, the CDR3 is TGTGCCAGCGGCTCAACAGGTGGGGTCGACTTCTACGAGCAGTACTTC. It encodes CASGSTGGVDFYEQYF.

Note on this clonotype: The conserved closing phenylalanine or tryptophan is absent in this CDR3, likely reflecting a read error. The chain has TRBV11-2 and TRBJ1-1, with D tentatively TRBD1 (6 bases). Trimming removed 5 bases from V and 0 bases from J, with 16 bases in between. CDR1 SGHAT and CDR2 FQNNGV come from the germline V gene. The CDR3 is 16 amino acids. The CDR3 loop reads CASSPRTDLMNTEAFL. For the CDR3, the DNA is TGTGCCAGCAGCCCCCGGACAGATCTCATGAACACTGAAGCTTTCCTT.

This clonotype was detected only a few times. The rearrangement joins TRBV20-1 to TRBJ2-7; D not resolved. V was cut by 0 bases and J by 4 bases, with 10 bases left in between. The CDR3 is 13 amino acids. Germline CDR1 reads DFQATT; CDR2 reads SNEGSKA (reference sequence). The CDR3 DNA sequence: TGCAGTGCTAGAGATAATGGGGAATACGAGCAGTACTTC. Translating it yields CSARDNGEYEQYF.

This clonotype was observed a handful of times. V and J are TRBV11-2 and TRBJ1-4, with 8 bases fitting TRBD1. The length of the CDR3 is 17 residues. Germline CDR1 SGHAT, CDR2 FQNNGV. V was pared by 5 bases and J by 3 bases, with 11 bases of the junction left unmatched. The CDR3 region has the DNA TGTGCCAGCAGCACGCAGGGGGCGGCGGGGTCTAATGAAAAACTGTTTTTT. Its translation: CASSTQGAAGSNEKLFF.

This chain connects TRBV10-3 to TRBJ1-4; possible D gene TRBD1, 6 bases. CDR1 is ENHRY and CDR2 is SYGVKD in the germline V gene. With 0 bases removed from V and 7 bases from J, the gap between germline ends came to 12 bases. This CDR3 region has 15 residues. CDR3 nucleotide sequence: TGTGCCATCAGTGAGTCGCCGGGGGCGAGTGAAAAACTGTTTTTT. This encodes CAISESPGASEKLFF.

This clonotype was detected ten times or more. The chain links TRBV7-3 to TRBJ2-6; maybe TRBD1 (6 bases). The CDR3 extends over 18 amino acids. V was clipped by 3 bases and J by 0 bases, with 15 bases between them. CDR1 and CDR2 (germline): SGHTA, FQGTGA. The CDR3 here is CASSFSARGSSGANVLTF. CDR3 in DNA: TGTGCCAGCAGCTTCAGTGCGAGGGGGAGCTCTGGGGCCAACGTCCTGACTTTC.

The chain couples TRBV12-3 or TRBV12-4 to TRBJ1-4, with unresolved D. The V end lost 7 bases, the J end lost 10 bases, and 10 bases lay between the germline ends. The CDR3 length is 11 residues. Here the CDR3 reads CASTGGGKLFF. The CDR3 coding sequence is TGTGCCAGCACCGGCGGCGGAAAACTGTTTTTT.